These 29 T cell receptor beta chains share one sample of origin, sequenced in a study of blood T cell repertoires in COVID-19. The protocol was immunoSEQ multiplex PCR, while the TCRdb copy is restricted to in-frame clones and leaves out a portion. In the table there are over 200,000 clones, about 91% of which are singletons. Sequenced: PBMCs or T cells enriched from blood (not recorded which). Receptors originate from a human donor in a cohort exposed to, infected with or recovered from COVID-19 (not recorded which). The donor label of this sample is uncertain.

The chain has TRBV12-3 or TRBV12-4 and TRBJ1-1; D perhaps matches TRBD1 (5 bases). There are 13 residues in the CDR3. The germline V and J ends were trimmed by 5 bases and 4 bases, with 11 bases remaining between them. The CDR3 sequence is CASSLTGRTEAFF. In DNA, the CDR3 is TGTGCCAGCAGTCTTACAGGTCGCACTGAAGCTTTCTTT.

This chain uses TRBV5-1 with TRBJ1-1; 7 positions match TRBD1. This CDR3 has 15 residues. From germline, CDR1 is SGHRS and CDR2 YFSETQ. Trimming cost V 4 bases and J 4 bases; bases outside gene matches: 10. This CDR3 is CASSPGTVRRTEAFF. DNA for the CDR3: TGCGCCAGCAGCCCGGGGACAGTCCGGCGCACTGAAGCTTTCTTT.

The J gene is TRBJ1-2, the V gene TRBV29-1, with unresolved D. Trimming removed 0 bases from V and 0 bases from J, with 17 bases in between. Germline V gives CDR1 SQVTM, CDR2 ANQGSEA. There are 17 residues in the CDR3. CDR3: CSVEDLYAAETNYGYTF. The CDR3 region has the DNA TGCAGCGTTGAAGATCTCTATGCGGCAGAAACTAACTATGGCTACACCTTC.

In its sample, this clone was seen once. The chain couples TRBV25-1 to TRBJ2-2, with D possibly being TRBD1 (6 bases). Germline-derived CDR1 and CDR2 are MGHDK and SYGVNS. Trimming removed 4 bases from V and 4 bases from J, with 10 bases in between. CDR3 length equals 14 residues. The CDR3 is CASSAGVITGELFF. Written as DNA, the CDR3 is TGTGCCAGCAGTGCAGGGGTAATCACCGGGGAGCTGTTTTTT.

The chain carries TRBV4-1 and TRBJ2-1, with 7 bases aligning to TRBD2. This CDR3 region has 15 residues. Germline-derived CDR1 and CDR2 are MGHRA and YSYEKL. The V and J ends lost 1 base and 4 bases, in that order; junction bases with no gene match: 4. DNA for the CDR3: TGCGCCAGCAGCCAAGCACCGGGGGGTTACAATGAGCAGTTCTTC. This translates into CASSQAPGGYNEQFF.

The chain couples TRBV7-9 to TRBJ2-1, with a tentative D call TRBD1 (6 bases). This CDR3 comprises 13 residues. The germline V and J ends were trimmed by 4 bases and 8 bases, with 12 bases remaining between them. The germline gives CDR1 SEHNR, CDR2 FQNEAQ (reference sequence). The CDR3: CASSSTGPDEQFF. The CDR3 DNA reads as TGTGCCAGCAGCTCCACAGGGCCGGATGAGCAGTTCTTC.

The V gene is TRBV14, the J gene TRBJ2-7; 8 bases match TRBD1. The J segment lost 3 bases and the V segment lost 4 bases, leaving 11 bases of the junction unmatched. The V gene's germline CDR1 is SGHDN and CDR2 FVKESK. CDR3 length equals 16 residues. The CDR3: CASSRSWTGKDYEQYF. In nucleotides, the CDR3 is TGTGCCAGCAGCCGGAGCTGGACAGGGAAGGACTACGAGCAGTACTTC.

V usage is TRBV18 and J usage is TRBJ2-7; 9 nucleotides match TRBD1. V dropped 4 bases and J dropped 0; count of bases not matched to a gene: 7. The germline gives CDR1 KGHSH, CDR2 LQKENI. The CDR3 runs 16 residues. The CDR3 nucleotides read TGTGCCAGCTCACTCCGACAGGGGGGTAGCTCCTACGAGCAGTACTTC. As protein: CASSLRQGGSSYEQYF.

The chain couples TRBV24-1 to TRBJ2-1; D unclear. In germline, CDR1 is KGHDR, CDR2 SFDVKD. With 7 bases removed from V and 3 bases from J, the gap between germline ends came to 9 bases. The CDR3 runs 13 residues. The CDR3 DNA sequence: TGTGCCACCAGCTCGCAGGTCTACAATGAGCAGTTCTTC. It specifies CATSSQVYNEQFF.

V is TRBV19 and J is TRBJ1-4; 8 bases align to TRBD1. The CDR3 contains 16 residues. The V gene's germline CDR1 is LNHDA and CDR2 SQIVND (reference sequence). V dropped 7 bases and J dropped 7; count of bases not matched to a gene: 14. CDR3 residues: CASIGDRPGGFEKLFF. CDR3 nucleotides: TGTGCCAGTATTGGGGATCGTCCAGGGGGCTTTGAAAAACTGTTTTTT.

The V call is TRBV13, the J call TRBJ2-4, with a tentative D call TRBD2 (5 bases). This CDR3 comprises 13 residues. Per germline, CDR1 PRHDT and CDR2 FYEKMQ (reference sequence). Trimming left V 6 bases short and J 0 bases short, with 6 bases between. The CDR3 bases are TGTGCCAGCAGAGGGAGAGCCAAAAACATTCAGTACTTC. Its translation: CASRGRAKNIQYF.

The rearrangement links TRBV24-1 to TRBJ1-4, with D tentatively TRBD1 (6 bases). Trimming left V 4 bases short and J 5 bases short, with 13 bases between. Germline CDR1 KGHDR, CDR2 SFDVKD. This CDR3 is built from 15 residues. In nucleotides, the CDR3 is TGTGCCACCAGTGACCCGGGACAAGGAAATGAAAAACTGTTTTTT. It specifies CATSDPGQGNEKLFF.

This chain joins TRBV7-3 and TRBJ2-7; 14 bases align to TRBD2. Germline V CDR1 and CDR2: SGHTA, FQGTGA. V dropped 4 bases and J dropped 7; count of bases not matched to a gene: 6. The CDR3 is 15 amino acids. The CDR3 region has the DNA TGTGCCAGCAGCTCCGGGACTAGCGGGGGTGAAGAGCAGTACTTC. Protein product: CASSSGTSGGEEQYF.

This chain uses TRBV19 with TRBJ1-2, with 7 bases matching TRBD1. After removal of 4 bases from V and 7 bases from J, the junction contained 3 bases not matched to a gene. CDR1 is LNHDA and CDR2 is SQIVND in the germline V gene (reference sequence). The CDR3 totals 12 residues. In DNA form, the CDR3 reads TGTGCCAGTAGTAGGGACAGCCGTGGCTACACCTTC. The encoded protein is CASSRDSRGYTF. Together with reference TRBV19 and TRBJ1-2, the CDR3 gives the full variable domain: DGGITQSPKYLFRKEGQNVTLSCEQNLNHDAMYWYRQDPGQGLRLIYYSQIVNDFQKGDIAEGYSVSREKKESFPLTVTSAQKNPTAFYLCASSRDSRGYTFGSGTRLTVV.

The chain carries TRBV7-2 and TRBJ1-5, with D unclear. The germline V and J ends were trimmed by 4 bases and 11 bases, with 18 bases remaining between them. The germline gives CDR1 SGHTA, CDR2 FQGNSA. This CDR3 is 14 amino acids long. The CDR3 is CASSSNSKFGAQHF. CDR3 bases: TGTGCCAGCAGCTCTAACAGCAAATTCGGGGCCCAGCATTTT.

The CDR3 coding sequence is TGTGCCAGCAGCCGACGACAGGGGGCCATTGAAAAACTGTTTTTT. Its translation is CASSRRQGAIEKLFF. The V and J genes are TRBV16 and TRBJ1-4, with 10 nucleotides matching TRBD1. The ends lost 4 bases at V and 7 bases at J; junction bases unmatched: 6. Looked up from germline, CDR1 is KGHSY and CDR2 is FQNENV. The CDR3 sequence is 15 residues long.

This chain links TRBV30 with TRBJ1-3, with a possible D match to TRBD1 (5 bases). The CDR3 is made up of 14 amino acids. Germline lookup yields CDR1 GTSNPN and CDR2 SVGIG (reference sequence). V gave up 7 bases and J gave up 0 bases, with 13 bases separating them. This CDR3 is CAFMGGPSGNTIYF. The CDR3 nucleotides are TGTGCCTTTATGGGGGGACCCTCTGGAAACACCATATATTTT.

This rearrangement joins TRBV4-1 to TRBJ1-1; the D is unclear. V dropped 0 bases and J dropped 3 bases, with 8 bases sitting between them. The CDR3 has 14 amino acids. The germline CDR1 and CDR2 sequences are MGHRA and YSYEKL. CDR3 in amino acids: CASSQDAAYTEAFF. The DNA for the CDR3 is TGCGCCAGCAGCCAAGATGCGGCCTACACTGAAGCTTTCTTT.

This chain connects TRBV7-9 to TRBJ2-3; 9 nucleotides line up with TRBD2. J lost 6 bases, V lost 5 bases, and 9 bases had no gene match. CDR3 length equals 15 residues. Germline-derived CDR1 and CDR2 are SEHNR and FQNEAQ (reference sequence). The CDR3 here is CASSLRAGGRDTQYF. DNA of the CDR3: TGTGCCAGCAGCCTGCGAGCGGGGGGAAGGGATACGCAGTATTTT.

This sequence joins TRBV30 and TRBJ2-3; TRBD2 is a possible D gene (5 bases). Germline V gene lookup returns CDR1 GTSNPN and CDR2 SVGIG (reference sequence). This CDR3 is 18 amino acids long. Trimming removed 2 bases at V and 3 bases at J, with 24 bases between. The CDR3 bases are TGTGCCTGGAGTAACGTCCGTCTGAGGCGTTCGGGGACAGATACGCAGTATTTT. It codes for CAWSNVRLRRSGTDTQYF.

The gene calls are TRBV5-1 and TRBJ1-1; TRBD1 matches at 9 bases. Germline V gene sequence: CDR1 SGHRS, CDR2 YFSETQ. V was clipped by 4 bases and J by 2 bases; unmatched bases: 6. This CDR3 is 15 amino acids long. CDR3 loop: CASSGTGGDNTEAFF. In DNA, the CDR3 is TGCGCCAGCAGCGGTACAGGGGGCGACAACACTGAAGCTTTCTTT.

This sequence joins TRBV6-7 and TRBJ1-2; D unclear. TRBV6-7 is noted as an ORF with a role that remains uncertain. The CDR3 has 15 amino acids. The ends were cut back, 0 bases at V and 0 bases at J, with 8 bases in the middle. This chain's CDR3 is CASSYSRQTNYGYTF. The CDR3 DNA follows: TGTGCCAGCAGTTACTCCAGACAAACTAACTATGGCTACACCTTC.

The chain combines TRBV28 with TRBJ1-4; TRBD1 aligns across 8 bases. Per germline, CDR1 MDHEN and CDR2 SYDVKM. Unmatched junction bases numbered 5, after V lost 5 bases and J lost 3 bases. The length of the CDR3 is 15 residues. CDR3 sequence (DNA): TGTGCCAGCAGTCTACCGACAGGGGCTAATGAAAAACTGTTTTTT. Its translation: CASSLPTGANEKLFF.

The chain employs TRBV24-1 and TRBJ2-1; TRBD2 matches at 8 bases. Trimming at V came to 0 bases and at J to 8 bases, leaving 11 bases not matched to a gene. CDR1 and CDR2 from the germline V gene are KGHDR and SFDVKD. CDR3 length equals 17 residues. In DNA form, the CDR3 reads TGTGCCACCAGTGATTTGAGTAGAGCGGGGGCACCGGATGAGCAGTTCTTC. As protein: CATSDLSRAGAPDEQFF.

This chain links TRBV7-8 with TRBJ2-1; 10 bases map to TRBD2. CDR3 length: 15 residues. The V gene end was trimmed by 5 bases and the J gene end by 8 bases; junction bases not matched to a gene: 9. CDR1 is SGHVS, CDR2 FQNEAQ, per germline. The CDR3 region is CASSQLSGGAYEQFF. In DNA, the CDR3 is TGTGCCAGCAGCCAACTAAGCGGGGGGGCCTATGAGCAGTTCTTC.

The chain links TRBV7-7 to TRBJ2-1; TRBD1 matches at 7 bases. The CDR3 is made up of 15 amino acids. Losses at the gene ends were 6 bases for V and 7 bases for J; bases not matched to a gene: 12. CDR1 SSHAT and CDR2 FNYEAQ come from the germline V gene (reference sequence). The CDR3 bases are TGTGCCAGCAGTCTCCGAGGGGGCAACGAAAATGAGCAGTTCTTC. As protein: CASSLRGGNENEQFF.

As concerns this clone: This sample includes further DNA sequences coding for the same CDR3. The rearrangement links TRBV6-5 to TRBJ1-2; 7 bases align to TRBD1. The CDR3 loop spans 14 amino acids. J was trimmed by 4 bases and V by 0 bases; bases with no gene match: 2. In germline, CDR1 is MNHEY, CDR2 SVGAGI. The CDR3 loop is CASSYSRTGYGYTF. The CDR3 nucleotides read TGTGCCAGCAGTTACTCGAGGACAGGCTATGGCTACACCTTC.

The chain recombines TRBV7-8 with TRBJ1-3; D not certain. This CDR3 is built from 16 residues. Germline loops: CDR1 SGHVS, CDR2 FQNEAQ. Trimming cost V 4 bases and J 0 bases, with 13 bases left between them. This chain's CDR3 is CASSSSSLLSGNTIYF. For the CDR3, the DNA is TGTGCCAGCAGCTCCTCGAGCCTACTCTCTGGAAACACCATATATTTT.

The genes are TRBV6-1 and TRBJ2-7, with 8 nucleotides matching TRBD1. V was pared by 5 bases and J by 2 bases, with 8 bases of the junction left unmatched. Germline assignment: CDR1 MNHNS and CDR2 SASEGT. This CDR3 is 15 amino acids long. CDR3 coding DNA: TGTGCCAGCAGTCGTACAGGGGGAATGGCCTACGAGCAGTACTTC. Translated: CASSRTGGMAYEQYF.